This is a list of T cell receptor beta chains from one sample in a study of CDR3 diversity in severe acne. TCRdb used MiXCR to reprocess the PCR reads, holding one entry per CDR3 protein. The data contain about 97,000 distinct CDR3 sequences, 51% of them singletons. Sequencing used blood. The source of these receptors is a male donor with acne. Both conserved end residues are part of each CDR3. D genes are given only for firm matches. Not all rows give a size; the values are once, few, many and, for expanded clones, a class.

d_call	j_call	cdr3_length	v_call	clone_size	cdr3_nt	cdr3_aa
.	TRBJ2-1	15	TRBV27	many	TGTGCCAGCAGTTTATTGAGGGGCACAGTCGGTGAGCAGTTCTTC	CASSLLRGTVGEQFF
.	TRBJ2-2	11	TRBV6-2/TRBV6-3	many	TGTGCCAGCAGTTACCCCGGGGAGCTGTTTTTT	CASSYPGELFF
.	TRBJ2-1	16	TRBV27	.	TGTGCCAGCCAAACCCAGAACTTGGTGTCCTACAATGAGCAGTTCTTC	CASQTQNLVSYNEQFF
.	TRBJ2-7	16	TRBV7-6	.	TGTGCCAGCAGCTTAGGAGTGGGGAGCTTGGTCTACGAGCAGTACTTC	CASSLGVGSLVYEQYF
TRBD1	TRBJ1-6	16	TRBV6-5	few	TGTGCCAGCAGTTACTCGCTCGGACAGGGGCGCTCACCCCTCCACTTT	CASSYSLGQGRSPLHF
.	TRBJ1-1	14	TRBV10-3	many	TGTGCCACCTCGGACATACGAATGAACACTGAAGCTTTCTTT	CATSDIRMNTEAFF
.	TRBJ1-1	15	TRBV11-2	few	TGTGCCAGCAGCTCGGGGGTTGGGGTAAACACTGAAGCTTTCTTT	CASSSGVGVNTEAFF
.	TRBJ2-2	12	TRBV10-3	few	TGTGCCATCAGTGAGGACAGCGGGGAGCTGTTTTTT	CAISEDSGELFF
.	TRBJ2-3	17	TRBV29-1	many	TGCAGCGTACCGCCCAGGGGAGCGGGCTCTAGCACAGATACGCAGTATTTT	CSVPPRGAGSSTDTQYF
.	TRBJ2-1	12	TRBV24-1	.	TGTGCCACCAGTGATTTAGACAATGAGCAGTTCTTC	CATSDLDNEQFF
TRBD2	TRBJ2-5	13	TRBV29-1	.	TGCAGCGCTAGCGGGAGGGCAGGAGAGACCCAGTACTTC	CSASGRAGETQYF
TRBD2	TRBJ2-2	16	TRBV2	few	TGTGCCAGCAGTGGGACTAGCGGGAGGGCCCCCGGGGAGCTGTTTTTT	CASSGTSGRAPGELFF
.	TRBJ2-2	11	TRBV20-1	few	TGCAGTGCTAGAGCTCAGGGGGGCAGTTTTTTT	CSARAQGGSFF
TRBD1	TRBJ2-7	12	TRBV28	once	TGTGCCACCCTGGACAGGGCCTACGAGCAGTACTTC	CATLDRAYEQYF
TRBD2	TRBJ2-5	14	TRBV10-3	.	TGTGCCAGCAATCTAGCGGGATGGCAAGAGACCCAGTACTTC	CASNLAGWQETQYF
TRBD2	TRBJ2-7	14	TRBV7-2	.	TGTGCCAGCAGTTACTCAAAGCTAGCGGACGAGCAGTACTTC	CASSYSKLADEQYF
TRBD1	TRBJ2-7	12	TRBV29-1	.	TGCAGCCCGCAGGGGGCCCGGTACGAGCAGTACTTC	CSPQGARYEQYF
.	TRBJ2-7	14	TRBV25-1	.	TGTGCCAGCAGCGAAAGGCCGACAGGCTACGAGCAGTACTTC	CASSERPTGYEQYF
.	TRBJ2-7	12	TRBV7-9	many	TGTGCCAGCAGCTCGAACAGGGCCGAGCAGTACTTC	CASSSNRAEQYF
.	TRBJ1-3	17	TRBV11-2	.	TGTGCCAGCAGCCCCCAAATGGACTCATACTCTGGAAACACCATATATTTT	CASSPQMDSYSGNTIYF
.	TRBJ1-1	13	TRBV29-1	.	TGCAGCGCCCGTGAGGGGGTTCACACTGAAGCTTTCTTT	CSAREGVHTEAFF
TRBD1	TRBJ1-2	14	TRBV2	many	TGTGCCAGTCGAGGATTACAGGGGTGGAATGGCTACACCTTC	CASRGLQGWNGYTF
TRBD2	TRBJ2-3	15	TRBV29-1	.	TGCAGCTCCGCGCTTAGCGGGACTAGCACAGATACGCAGTGTTTT	CSSALSGTSTDTQCF
.	TRBJ1-2	16	TRBV11-2	.	TGTGCCAGCAGCCCGCGGGGTGCAGGGGCATATCATGGCTACACCTTC	CASSPRGAGAYHGYTF